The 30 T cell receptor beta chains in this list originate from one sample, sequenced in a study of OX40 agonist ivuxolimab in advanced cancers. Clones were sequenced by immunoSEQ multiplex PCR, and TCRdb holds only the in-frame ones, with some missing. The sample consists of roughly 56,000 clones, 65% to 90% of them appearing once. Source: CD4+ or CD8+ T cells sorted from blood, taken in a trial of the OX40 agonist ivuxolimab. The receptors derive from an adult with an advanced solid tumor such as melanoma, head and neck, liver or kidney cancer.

DNA of the CDR3: TGTGCCAGCAGGCCCCCTTACACCTTC. It is translated as CASRPPYTF. The chain links TRBV28 to TRBJ1-2; no firm D call. The CDR3 contains 9 residues. Trimming removed 6 bases at V and 11 bases at J, with 7 bases between. The germline CDR1 and CDR2 sequences are MDHEN and SYDVKM.

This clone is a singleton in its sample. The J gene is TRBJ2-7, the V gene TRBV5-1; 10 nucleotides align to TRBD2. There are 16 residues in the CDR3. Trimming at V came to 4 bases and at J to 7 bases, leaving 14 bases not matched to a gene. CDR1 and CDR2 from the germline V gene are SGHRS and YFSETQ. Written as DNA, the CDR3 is TGCGCCAGCAGCGGATCTCTAGCGGGAGTGGTGAGGGAGCAGTACTTC. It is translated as CASSGSLAGVVREQYF.

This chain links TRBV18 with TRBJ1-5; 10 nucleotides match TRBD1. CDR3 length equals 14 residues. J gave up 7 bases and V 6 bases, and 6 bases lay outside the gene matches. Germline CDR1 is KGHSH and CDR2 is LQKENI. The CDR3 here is CASSPTGGRQPQHF. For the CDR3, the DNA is TGTGCCAGCTCGCCGACAGGGGGCAGACAGCCCCAGCATTTT.

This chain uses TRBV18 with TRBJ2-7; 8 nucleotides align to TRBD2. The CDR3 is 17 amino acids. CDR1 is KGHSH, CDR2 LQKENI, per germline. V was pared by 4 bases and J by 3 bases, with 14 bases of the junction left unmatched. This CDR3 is CASSQDPGLVSFYEQYF. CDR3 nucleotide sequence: TGTGCCAGCTCACAGGACCCGGGACTAGTCTCGTTCTACGAGCAGTACTTC.

The CDR3 sequence: CASSLFYGAQDTQYF. The CDR3, as DNA: TGCGCCAGCAGCTTGTTTTACGGGGCGCAAGATACGCAGTATTTT. The chain couples TRBV5-1 to TRBJ2-3; D may correspond to TRBD1 or TRBD2 (5 bases each). The germline CDR1 and CDR2 sequences are SGHRS and YFSETQ. V was clipped by 1 base and J by 5 bases, with 14 bases between them. The CDR3 contains 15 residues.

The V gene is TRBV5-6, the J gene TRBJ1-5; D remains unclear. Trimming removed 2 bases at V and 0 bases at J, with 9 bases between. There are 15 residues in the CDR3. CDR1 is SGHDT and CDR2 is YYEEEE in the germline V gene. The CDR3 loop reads CASSFGRHSNQPQHF. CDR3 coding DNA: TGTGCCAGCAGCTTTGGGCGACATAGCAATCAGCCCCAGCATTTT.

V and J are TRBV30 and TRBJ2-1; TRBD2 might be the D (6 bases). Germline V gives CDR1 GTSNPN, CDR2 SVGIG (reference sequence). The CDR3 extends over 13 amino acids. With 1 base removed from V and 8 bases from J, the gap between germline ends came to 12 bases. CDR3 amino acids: CAWSERRDDEQFF. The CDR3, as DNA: TGTGCCTGGAGTGAGAGGAGGGATGATGAGCAGTTCTTC.

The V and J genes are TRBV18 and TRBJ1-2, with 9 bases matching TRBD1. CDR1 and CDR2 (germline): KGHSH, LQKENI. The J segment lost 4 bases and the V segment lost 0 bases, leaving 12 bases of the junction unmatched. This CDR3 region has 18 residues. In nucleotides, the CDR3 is TGTGCCAGCTCACCACCGGACATAGGCACAGGGGGCGGCTATGGCTACACCTTC. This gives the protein CASSPPDIGTGGGYGYTF.

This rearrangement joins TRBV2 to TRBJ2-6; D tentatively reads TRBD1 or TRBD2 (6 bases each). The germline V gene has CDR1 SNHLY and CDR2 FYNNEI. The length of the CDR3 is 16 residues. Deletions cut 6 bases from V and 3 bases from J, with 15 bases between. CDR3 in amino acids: CASRKEGGVGANVLTF. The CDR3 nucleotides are TGTGCCAGCAGAAAGGAGGGGGGCGTTGGGGCCAACGTCCTGACTTTC.

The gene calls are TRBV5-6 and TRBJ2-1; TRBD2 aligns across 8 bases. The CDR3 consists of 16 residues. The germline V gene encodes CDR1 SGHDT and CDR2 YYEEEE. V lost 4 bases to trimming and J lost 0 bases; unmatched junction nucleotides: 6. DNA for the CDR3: TGTGCCAGCAGCCAGGTAGCGGGACTCTCCTACAATGAGCAGTTCTTC. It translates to CASSQVAGLSYNEQFF.

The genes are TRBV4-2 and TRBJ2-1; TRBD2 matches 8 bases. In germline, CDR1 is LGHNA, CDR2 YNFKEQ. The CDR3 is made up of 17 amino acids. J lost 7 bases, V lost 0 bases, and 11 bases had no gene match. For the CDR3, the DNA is TGTGCCAGCAGCCAAGATGGACGGGGGGGCCTGGGGAATGAGCAGTTCTTC. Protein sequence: CASSQDGRGGLGNEQFF.

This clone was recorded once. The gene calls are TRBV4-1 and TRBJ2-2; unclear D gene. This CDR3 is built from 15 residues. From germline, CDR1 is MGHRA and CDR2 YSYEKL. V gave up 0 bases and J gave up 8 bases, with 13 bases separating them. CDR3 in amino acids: CASSQDRWGAGELFF. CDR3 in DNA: TGCGCCAGCAGCCAAGATAGATGGGGTGCTGGGGAGCTGTTTTTT.

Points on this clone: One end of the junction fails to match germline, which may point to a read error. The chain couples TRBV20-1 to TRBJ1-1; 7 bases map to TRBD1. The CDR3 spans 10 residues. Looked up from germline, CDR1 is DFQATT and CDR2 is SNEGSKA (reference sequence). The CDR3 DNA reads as TGCAGTGCTACGGACAGGCTGTCAATCTTT. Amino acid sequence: CSATDRLSIF.

For the CDR3, the DNA is TGTGCCAGCAGCTTAGATGTGAGTGAGCAGTTCTTC. Encoded protein: CASSLDVSEQFF. V is TRBV7-2 and J is TRBJ2-1; no definite D call. Germline V gives CDR1 SGHTA, CDR2 FQGNSA. This CDR3 is built from 12 residues. Trimming stripped 1 base from V and 9 bases from J, with 7 bases between. Full variable domain (rest looked up from reference TRBV7-2 and TRBJ2-1): GAGVSQSPSNKVTEKGKDVELRCDPISGHTALYWYRQSLGQGLEFLIYFQGNSAPDKSGLPSDRFSAERTGGSVSTLTIQRTQQEDSAVYLCASSLDVSEQFFGPGTRLTVL.

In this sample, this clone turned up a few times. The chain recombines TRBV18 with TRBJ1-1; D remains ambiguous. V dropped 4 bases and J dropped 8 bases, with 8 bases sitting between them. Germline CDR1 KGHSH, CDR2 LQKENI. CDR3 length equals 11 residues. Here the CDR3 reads CASSRREEAFF. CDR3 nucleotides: TGTGCCAGCTCACGAAGGGAGGAAGCTTTCTTT.

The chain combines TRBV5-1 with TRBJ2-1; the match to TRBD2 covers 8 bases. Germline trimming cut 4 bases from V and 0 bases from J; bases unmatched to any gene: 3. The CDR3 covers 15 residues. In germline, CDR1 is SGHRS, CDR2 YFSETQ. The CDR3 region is CASSTAGGSYNEQFF. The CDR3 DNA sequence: TGCGCCAGCAGCACCGCGGGGGGCTCCTACAATGAGCAGTTCTTC.

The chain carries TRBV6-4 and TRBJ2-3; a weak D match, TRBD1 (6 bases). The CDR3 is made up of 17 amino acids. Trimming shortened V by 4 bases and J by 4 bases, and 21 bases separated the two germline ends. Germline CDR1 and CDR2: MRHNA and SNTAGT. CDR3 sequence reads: CASSASGTGIYADTQYF. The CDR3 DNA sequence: TGTGCCAGCAGTGCCTCGGGAACAGGGATTTACGCAGATACGCAGTATTTT.

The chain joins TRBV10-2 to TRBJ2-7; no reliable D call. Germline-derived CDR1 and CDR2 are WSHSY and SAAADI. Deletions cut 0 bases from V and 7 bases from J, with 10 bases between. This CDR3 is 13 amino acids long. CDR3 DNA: TGCGCCAGCAGTGAGTCGGTCAGATGGGAGCAGTACTTC. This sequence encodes CASSESVRWEQYF.

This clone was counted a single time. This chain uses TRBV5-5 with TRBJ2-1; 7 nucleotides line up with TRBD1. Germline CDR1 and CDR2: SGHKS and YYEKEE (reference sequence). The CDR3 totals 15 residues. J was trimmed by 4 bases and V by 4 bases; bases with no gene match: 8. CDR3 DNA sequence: TGTGCCAGCAGCGCCACCGGGACAGCTTACAATGAGCAGTTCTTC. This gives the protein CASSATGTAYNEQFF.

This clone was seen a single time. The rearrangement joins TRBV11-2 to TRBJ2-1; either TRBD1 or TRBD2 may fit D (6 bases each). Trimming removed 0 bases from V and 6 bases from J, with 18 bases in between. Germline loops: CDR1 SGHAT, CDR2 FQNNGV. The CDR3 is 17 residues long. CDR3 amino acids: CASSLEGAGRFSNEQFF. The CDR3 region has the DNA TGTGCCAGCAGCTTAGAGGGGGCGGGGCGATTCTCCAATGAGCAGTTCTTC.

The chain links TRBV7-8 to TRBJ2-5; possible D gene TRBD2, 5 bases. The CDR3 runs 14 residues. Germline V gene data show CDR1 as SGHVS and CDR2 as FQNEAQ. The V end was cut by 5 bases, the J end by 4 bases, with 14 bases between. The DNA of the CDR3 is TGTGCCAGCAGCAACGGGATCCGGGGAGAGACCCAGTACTTC. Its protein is CASSNGIRGETQYF.

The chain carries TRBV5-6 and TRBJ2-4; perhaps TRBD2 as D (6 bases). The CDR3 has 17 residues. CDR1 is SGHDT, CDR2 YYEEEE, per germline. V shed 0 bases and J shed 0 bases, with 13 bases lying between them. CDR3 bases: TGTGCCAGCAGCTTGGCCCCGGGCGGGATAGCCAAAAACATTCAGTACTTC. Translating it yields CASSLAPGGIAKNIQYF.

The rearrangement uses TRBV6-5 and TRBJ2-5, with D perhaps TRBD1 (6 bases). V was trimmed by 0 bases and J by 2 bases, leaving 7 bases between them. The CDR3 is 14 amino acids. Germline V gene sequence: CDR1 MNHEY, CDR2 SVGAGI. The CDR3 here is CASSYSGTQETQYF. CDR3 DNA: TGTGCCAGCAGTTACTCCGGGACACAAGAGACCCAGTACTTC.

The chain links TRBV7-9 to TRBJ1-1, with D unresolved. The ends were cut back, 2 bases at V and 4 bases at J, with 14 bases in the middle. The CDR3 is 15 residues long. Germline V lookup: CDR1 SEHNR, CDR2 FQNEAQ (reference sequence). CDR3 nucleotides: TGTGCCAGCAGCTTATTTTCGCGGGAGATCACTGAAGCTTTCTTT. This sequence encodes CASSLFSREITEAFF.

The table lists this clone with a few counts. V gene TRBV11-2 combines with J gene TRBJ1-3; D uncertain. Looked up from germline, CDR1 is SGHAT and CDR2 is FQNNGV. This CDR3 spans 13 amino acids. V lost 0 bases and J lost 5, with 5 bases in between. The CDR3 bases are TGTGCCAGCAGCTTAGAACGGAGAAACACCATATATTTT. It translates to CASSLERRNTIYF.

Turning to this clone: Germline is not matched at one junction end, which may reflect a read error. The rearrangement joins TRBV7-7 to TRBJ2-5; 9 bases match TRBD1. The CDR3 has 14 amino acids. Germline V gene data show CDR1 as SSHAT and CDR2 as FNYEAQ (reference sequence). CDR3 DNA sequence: TGTGCTAGCAGTCTGGGACAGGGAATACAGACCCAGTACTTC. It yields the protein CASSLGQGIQTQYF.

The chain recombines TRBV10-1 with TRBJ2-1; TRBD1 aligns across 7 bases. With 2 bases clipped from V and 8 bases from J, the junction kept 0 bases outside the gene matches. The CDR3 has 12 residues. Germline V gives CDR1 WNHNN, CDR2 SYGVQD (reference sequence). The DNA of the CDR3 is TGCGCCAGCAGTGAGACAGGGGATGAGCAGTTCTTC. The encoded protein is CASSETGDEQFF.

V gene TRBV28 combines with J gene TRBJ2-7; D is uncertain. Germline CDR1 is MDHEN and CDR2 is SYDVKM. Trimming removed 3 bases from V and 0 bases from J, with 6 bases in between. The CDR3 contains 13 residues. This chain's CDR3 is CASSFPDSYEQYF. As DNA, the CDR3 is TGTGCCAGCAGTTTTCCAGACTCCTACGAGCAGTACTTC.

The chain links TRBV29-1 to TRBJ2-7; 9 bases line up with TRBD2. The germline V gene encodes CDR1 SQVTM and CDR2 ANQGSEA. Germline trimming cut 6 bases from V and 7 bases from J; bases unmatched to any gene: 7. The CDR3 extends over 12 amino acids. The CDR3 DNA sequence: TGCAGCGTGCGGGGGGGGGCTGCGGAGCAGTACTTC. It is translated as CSVRGGAAEQYF.

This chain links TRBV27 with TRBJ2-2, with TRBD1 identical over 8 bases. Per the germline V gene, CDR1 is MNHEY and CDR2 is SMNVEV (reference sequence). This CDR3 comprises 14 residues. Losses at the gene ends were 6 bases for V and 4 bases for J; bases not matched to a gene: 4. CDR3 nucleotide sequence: TGTGCCAGCAGGGGACAGGCAACCACCGGGGAGCTGTTTTTT. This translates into CASRGQATTGELFF.